This entry features one T cell receptor beta chain sequence. Its antigen is undetermined. Sequencing used immunoSEQ multiplex PCR; TCRdb keeps in-frame clones, though not all of them. The sample lists 100,000 to 130,000 clones, roughly 90% occurring once. The data were taken from a study of T cell responses to AZD1222 COVID-19 vaccine. Study-wide findings and caveats: White British ancestry dominated among donors, who included more females, and clonal diversity was possibly underestimated. Unmutated variant regions reportedly attract nearly half of all spike-specific TCRs. The peak T cell response came first, and repertoires were sampled only after it.

The germline V gene has CDR1 SGHRS and CDR2 YFSETQ. This CDR3 region has 16 residues. With 4 bases removed from V and 4 bases from J, the gap between germline ends came to 17 bases. Researchers grouped second doses given at about 4 or about 12 weeks into one pool. The sequenced sample was peripheral blood, obtained 28 days after the second AZD1222 dose. This TCR was recovered from an adult who received the AZD1222 COVID-19 vaccine. The rearrangement joins TRBV5-1 to TRBJ2-2; a weak D match, TRBD1 (6 bases). CDR3 protein: CASSQTRIGGTGELFF. CDR3 DNA sequence: TGCGCCAGCAGCCAAACTCGGATAGGGGGCACCGGGGAGCTGTTTTTT.